This passage covers 9 T cell receptor beta chains from one sample sequenced in a study of blood T cell repertoires in COVID-19. The method was immunoSEQ multiplex PCR; TCRdb's version includes in-frame clones alone and lacks a portion of them. The sample holds about 62,000 clones, roughly 85% seen once. The material sequenced was peripheral blood. These receptors were taken from a woman of 80 years or more with acute or convalescent COVID-19.

In this sample, this clone turned up once. This chain joins TRBV5-1 and TRBJ1-6, with D hard to call. Trimming removed 3 bases at V and 6 bases at J, with 7 bases between. There are 13 residues in the CDR3. The germline V gene encodes CDR1 SGHRS and CDR2 YFSETQ. The CDR3 coding sequence is TGCGCCAGCAGCTCTCAGGCTAATTCACCCCTCCACTTT. Translated: CASSSQANSPLHF.

The rearrangement uses TRBV5-1 and TRBJ2-3, with a weak D call TRBD2 (5 bases). CDR1 is SGHRS and CDR2 is YFSETQ in the germline V gene. V dropped 0 bases and J dropped 5 bases, with 13 bases sitting between them. The CDR3 runs 15 residues. This CDR3 reads CASSLEGVIVDTQYF. In DNA form, the CDR3 reads TGCGCCAGCAGCTTGGAGGGAGTTATAGTAGATACGCAGTATTTT.

The chain couples TRBV18 to TRBJ1-1, with a tentative D call TRBD1 (5 bases). Germline CDR1 is KGHSH and CDR2 is LQKENI. V was shortened by 3 bases and J by 4 bases, with 12 bases between the two germline ends. The CDR3 is made up of 14 amino acids. CDR3 coding DNA: TGTGCCAGCTCACCCAGGGAGGTTAGCACTGAAGCTTTCTTT. This translates into CASSPREVSTEAFF.

The V and J genes are TRBV10-3 and TRBJ2-1; 8 bases agree with TRBD1. Unmatched junction bases numbered 7, after V lost 1 base and J lost 8 bases. Looked up from germline, CDR1 is ENHRY and CDR2 is SYGVKD. This CDR3 region has 15 residues. The DNA for the CDR3 is TGTGCCATCAGTGAGTATAGAGACAGGGGCGATGAGCAGTTCTTC. Its translation: CAISEYRDRGDEQFF.

The rearrangement links TRBV11-2 to TRBJ2-1; 9 bases are shared with TRBD2. This CDR3 spans 18 amino acids. V shed 3 bases and J 4 bases; nucleotides not matched to a gene: 13. Germline V gives CDR1 SGHAT, CDR2 FQNNGV. The CDR3, as DNA: TGTGCCAGCAGCTTTGGGGCGGGCAGCGGGGGGTCATACAATGAGCAGTTCTTC. Translated, it gives CASSFGAGSGGSYNEQFF.

This rearrangement joins TRBV7-9 to TRBJ1-6; D is uncertain. The ends were cut back, 5 bases at V and 6 bases at J, with 14 bases in the middle. Germline V gene data show CDR1 as SEHNR and CDR2 as FQNEAQ (reference sequence). The CDR3 totals 15 residues. DNA for the CDR3: TGTGCCAGCAGCCCAAGCATTCCTCCTAATTCACCCCTCCACTTT. It codes for CASSPSIPPNSPLHF.

V is TRBV18 and J is TRBJ1-1; D is uncertain. The germline V and J ends were trimmed by 0 bases and 0 bases, with 8 bases remaining between them. From germline, CDR1 is KGHSH and CDR2 LQKENI. The CDR3 is 15 amino acids. The CDR3 loop is CASSPPSVMNTEAFF. The CDR3 DNA follows: TGTGCCAGCTCACCACCATCCGTAATGAACACTGAAGCTTTCTTT.

CDR3 DNA: TGCAGCGCCAGGGAAAAAGCCAAAAACATTCAGTACTTC. Its protein product is CSAREKAKNIQYF. The rearrangement joins TRBV29-1 to TRBJ2-4; TRBD1 might be the D (5 bases). CDR1 and CDR2 (germline): SQVTM, ANQGSEA. Trimming removed 7 bases from V and 0 bases from J, with 10 bases in between. The CDR3 consists of 13 residues.

This chain connects TRBV30 to TRBJ1-1; D uncertain. V dropped 4 bases and J dropped 3 bases, with 15 bases sitting between them. Germline CDR1 and CDR2: GTSNPN and SVGIG (reference sequence). The CDR3 consists of 14 residues. The CDR3 protein is CAWKYPGVDTEAFF. The CDR3 DNA is TGTGCCTGGAAGTATCCCGGGGTGGACACTGAAGCTTTCTTT.